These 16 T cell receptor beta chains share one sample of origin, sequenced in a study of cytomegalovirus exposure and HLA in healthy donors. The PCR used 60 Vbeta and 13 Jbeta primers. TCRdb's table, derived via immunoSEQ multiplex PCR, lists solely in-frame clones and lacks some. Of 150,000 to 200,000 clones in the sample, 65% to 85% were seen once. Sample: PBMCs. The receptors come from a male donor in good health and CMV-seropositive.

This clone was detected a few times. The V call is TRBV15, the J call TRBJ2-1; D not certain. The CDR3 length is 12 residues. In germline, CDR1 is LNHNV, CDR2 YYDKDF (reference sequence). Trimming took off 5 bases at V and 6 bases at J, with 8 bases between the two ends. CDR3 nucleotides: TGTGCCACCAGCGTGCAGTCCAATGAGCAGTTCTTC. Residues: CATSVQSNEQFF. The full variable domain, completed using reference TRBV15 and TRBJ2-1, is DAMVIQNPRYQVTQFGKPVTLSCSQTLNHNVMYWYQQKSSQAPKLLFHYYDKDFNNEADTPDNFQSRRPNTSFCFLDIRSPGLGDTAMYLCATSVQSNEQFFGPGTRLTVL.

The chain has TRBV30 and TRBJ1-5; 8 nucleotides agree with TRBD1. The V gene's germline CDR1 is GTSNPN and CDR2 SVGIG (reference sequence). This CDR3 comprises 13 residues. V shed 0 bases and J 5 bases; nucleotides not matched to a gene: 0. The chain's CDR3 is CAWSVTGDQPQHF. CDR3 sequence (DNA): TGTGCCTGGAGTGTGACAGGGGATCAGCCCCAGCATTTT.

CDR3 region: CASSQKVGGIYEQYF. The CDR3 coding sequence is TGTGCCAGCAGTCAAAAGGTCGGGGGGATCTACGAGCAGTACTTC. This chain links TRBV27 with TRBJ2-7; 7 bases agree with TRBD2. The CDR3 contains 15 residues. Unmatched junction bases numbered 10, after V lost 5 bases and J lost 3 bases. The germline V gene encodes CDR1 MNHEY and CDR2 SMNVEV (reference sequence).

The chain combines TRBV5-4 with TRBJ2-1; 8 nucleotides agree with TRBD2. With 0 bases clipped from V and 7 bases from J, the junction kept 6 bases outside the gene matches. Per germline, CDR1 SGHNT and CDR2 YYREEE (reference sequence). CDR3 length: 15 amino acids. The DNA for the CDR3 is TGTGCCAGCAGCTTGGCCGGGAGGGCGGTAAATGAGCAGTTCTTC. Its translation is CASSLAGRAVNEQFF.

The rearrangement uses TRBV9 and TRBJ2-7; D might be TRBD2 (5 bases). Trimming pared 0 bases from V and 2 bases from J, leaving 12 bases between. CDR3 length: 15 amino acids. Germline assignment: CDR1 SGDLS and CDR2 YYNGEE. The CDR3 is CASSVGPGETYEQYF. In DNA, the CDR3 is TGTGCCAGCAGCGTAGGCCCCGGGGAGACCTACGAGCAGTACTTC.

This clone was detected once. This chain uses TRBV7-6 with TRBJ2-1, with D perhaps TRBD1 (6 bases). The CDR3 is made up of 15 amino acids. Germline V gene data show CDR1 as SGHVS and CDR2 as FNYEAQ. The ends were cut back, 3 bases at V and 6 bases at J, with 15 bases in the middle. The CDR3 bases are TGTGCCAGCAGCTTCTTACAGGGAAGAACCAATGAGCAGTTCTTC. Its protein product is CASSFLQGRTNEQFF.

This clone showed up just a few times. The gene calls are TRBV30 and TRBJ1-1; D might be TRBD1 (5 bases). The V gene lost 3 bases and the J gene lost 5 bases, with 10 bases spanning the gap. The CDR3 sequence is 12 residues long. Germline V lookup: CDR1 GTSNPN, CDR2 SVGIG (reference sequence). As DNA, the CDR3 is TGTGCCTGGAGCATCGGGGGGACTGAAGCTTTCTTT. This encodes CAWSIGGTEAFF.

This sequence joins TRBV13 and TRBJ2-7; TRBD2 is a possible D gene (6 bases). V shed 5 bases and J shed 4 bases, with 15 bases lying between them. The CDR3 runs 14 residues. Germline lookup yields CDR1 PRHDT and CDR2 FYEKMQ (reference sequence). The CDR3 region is CASSPRGRRYEQYF. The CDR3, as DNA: TGTGCCAGCAGCCCACGGGGGAGGAGGTACGAGCAGTACTTC. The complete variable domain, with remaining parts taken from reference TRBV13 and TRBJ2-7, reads AAGVIQSPRHLIKEKRETATLKCYPIPRHDTVYWYQQGPGQDPQFLISFYEKMQSDKGSIPDRFSAQQFSDYHSELNMSSLELGDSALYFCASSPRGRRYEQYFGPGTRLTVT.

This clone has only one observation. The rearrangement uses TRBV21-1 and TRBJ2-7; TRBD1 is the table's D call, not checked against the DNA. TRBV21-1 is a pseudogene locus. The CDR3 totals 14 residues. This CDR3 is CASSSYRGPYEQYF. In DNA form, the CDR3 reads TGTGCCAGCAGCTCCTACAGGGGTCCCTACGAGCAGTACTTC.

The CDR3 sequence is CASSIKGSDRVGNQPQHF. The CDR3 DNA follows: TGTGCCAGTAGTATAAAGGGATCGGACAGGGTGGGCAATCAGCCCCAGCATTTT. This sequence joins TRBV19 and TRBJ1-5, with 8 positions matching TRBD1. Trimming at V came to 2 bases and at J to 2 bases, leaving 11 bases not matched to a gene. This CDR3 spans 18 amino acids. Germline lookup yields CDR1 LNHDA and CDR2 SQIVND (reference sequence).

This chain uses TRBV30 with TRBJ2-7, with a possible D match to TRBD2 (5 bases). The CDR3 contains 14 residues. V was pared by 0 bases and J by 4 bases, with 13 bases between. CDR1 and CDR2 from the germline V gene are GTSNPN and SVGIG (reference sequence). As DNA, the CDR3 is TGTGCCTGGAGTGTGCAAGCGGAGACATACGAGCAGTACTTC. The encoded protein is CAWSVQAETYEQYF.

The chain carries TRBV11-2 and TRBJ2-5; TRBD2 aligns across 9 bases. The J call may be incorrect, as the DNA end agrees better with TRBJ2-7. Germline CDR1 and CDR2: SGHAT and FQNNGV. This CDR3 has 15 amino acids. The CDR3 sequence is CASRGGGEKSYEQYF. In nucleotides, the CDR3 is TGTGCCAGCAGGGGCGGGGGGGAAAAGTCCTACGAGCAGTACTTC.

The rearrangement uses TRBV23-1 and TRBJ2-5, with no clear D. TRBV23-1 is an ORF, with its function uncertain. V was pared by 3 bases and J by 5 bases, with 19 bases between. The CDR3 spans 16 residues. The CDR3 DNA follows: TGCGCCAGCAGTCAGCGCCTCCCTCCGTCCTGGGAGACCCAGTACTTC. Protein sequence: CASSQRLPPSWETQYF.

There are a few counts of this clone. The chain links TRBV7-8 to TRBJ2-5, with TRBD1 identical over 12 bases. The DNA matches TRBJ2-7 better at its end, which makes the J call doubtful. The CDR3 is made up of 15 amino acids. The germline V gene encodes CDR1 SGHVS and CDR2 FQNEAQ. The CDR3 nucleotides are TGTGCCAGCAGCTTGGGGACAGGGGGCAGATACGAGCAGTACTTC. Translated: CASSLGTGGRYEQYF.

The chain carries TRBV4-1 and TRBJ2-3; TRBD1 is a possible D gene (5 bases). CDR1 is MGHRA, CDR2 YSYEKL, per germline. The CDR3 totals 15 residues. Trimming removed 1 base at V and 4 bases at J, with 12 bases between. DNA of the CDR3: TGCGCCAGCAGCCAAGGTGTCAGCAGGGCAGATACGCAGTATTTT. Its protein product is CASSQGVSRADTQYF.

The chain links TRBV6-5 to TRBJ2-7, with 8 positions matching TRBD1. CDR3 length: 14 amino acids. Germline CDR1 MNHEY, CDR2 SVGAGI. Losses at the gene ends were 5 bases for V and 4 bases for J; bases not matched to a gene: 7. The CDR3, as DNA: TGTGCCAGCAGTGCCTCCGGGACAGGATACGAGCAGTACTTC. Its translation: CASSASGTGYEQYF.